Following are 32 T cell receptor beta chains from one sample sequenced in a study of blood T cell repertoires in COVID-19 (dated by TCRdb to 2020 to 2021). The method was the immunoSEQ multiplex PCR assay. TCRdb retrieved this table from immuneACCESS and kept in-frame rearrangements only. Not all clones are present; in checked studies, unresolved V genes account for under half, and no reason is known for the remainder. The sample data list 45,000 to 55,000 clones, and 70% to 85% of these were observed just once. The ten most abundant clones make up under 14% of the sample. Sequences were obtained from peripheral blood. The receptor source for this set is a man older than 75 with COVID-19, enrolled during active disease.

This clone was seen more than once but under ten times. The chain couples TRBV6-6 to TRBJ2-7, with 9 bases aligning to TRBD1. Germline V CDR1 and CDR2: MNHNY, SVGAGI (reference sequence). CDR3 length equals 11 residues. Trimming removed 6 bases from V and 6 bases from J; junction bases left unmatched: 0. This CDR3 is CASRTGGEQYV. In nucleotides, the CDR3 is TGTGCCAGCAGGACAGGGGGCGAGCAGTACGTC.

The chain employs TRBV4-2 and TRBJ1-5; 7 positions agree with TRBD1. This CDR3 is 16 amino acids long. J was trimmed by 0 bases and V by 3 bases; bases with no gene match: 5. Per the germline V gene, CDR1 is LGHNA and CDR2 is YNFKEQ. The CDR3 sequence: CASSQGDRDSNQPQHF. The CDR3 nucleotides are TGTGCCAGCAGCCAGGGTGACAGGGATAGCAATCAGCCCCAGCATTTT.

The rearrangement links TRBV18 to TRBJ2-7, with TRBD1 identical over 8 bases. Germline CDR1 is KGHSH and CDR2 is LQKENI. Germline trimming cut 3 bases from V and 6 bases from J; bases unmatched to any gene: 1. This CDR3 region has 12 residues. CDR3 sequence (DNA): TGTGCCAGCTCACCGGACAGGGTCGAGCAGTACGTC. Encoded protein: CASSPDRVEQYV.

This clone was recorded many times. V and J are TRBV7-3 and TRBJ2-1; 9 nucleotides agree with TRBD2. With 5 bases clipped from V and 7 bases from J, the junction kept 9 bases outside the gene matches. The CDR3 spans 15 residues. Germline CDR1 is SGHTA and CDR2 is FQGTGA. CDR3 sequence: CASSQSSGDLNEQFF. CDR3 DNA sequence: TGTGCCAGCAGCCAATCTAGCGGGGATTTAAATGAGCAGTTCTTC.

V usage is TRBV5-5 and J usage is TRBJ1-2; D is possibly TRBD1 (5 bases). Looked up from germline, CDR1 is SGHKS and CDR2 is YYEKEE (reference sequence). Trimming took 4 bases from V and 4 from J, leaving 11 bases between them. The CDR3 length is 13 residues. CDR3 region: CASSQPGLYGYTF. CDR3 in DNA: TGTGCCAGCAGCCAACCGGGACTCTATGGCTACACCTTC.

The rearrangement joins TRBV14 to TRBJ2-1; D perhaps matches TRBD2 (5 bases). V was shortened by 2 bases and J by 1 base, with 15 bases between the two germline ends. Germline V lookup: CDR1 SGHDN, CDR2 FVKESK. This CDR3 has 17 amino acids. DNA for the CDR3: TGTGCCAGCAGCCAACGTGTAGGACTGAAGTCCTACAATGAGCAGTTCTTC. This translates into CASSQRVGLKSYNEQFF.

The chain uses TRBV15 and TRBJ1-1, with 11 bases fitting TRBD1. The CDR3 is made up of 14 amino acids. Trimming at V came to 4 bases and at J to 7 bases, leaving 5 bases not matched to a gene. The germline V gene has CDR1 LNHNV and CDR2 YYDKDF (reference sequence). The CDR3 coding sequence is TGTGCCACCAGCAAGGGACAGGGGGTGCTTGAAGCTTTCTTT. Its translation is CATSKGQGVLEAFF.

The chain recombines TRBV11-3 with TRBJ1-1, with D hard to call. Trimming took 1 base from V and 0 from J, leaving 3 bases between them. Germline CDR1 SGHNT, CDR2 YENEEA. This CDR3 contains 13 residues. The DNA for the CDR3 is TGTGCCAGCAGCTTAGGTATGAACACTGAAGCTTTCTTT. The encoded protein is CASSLGMNTEAFF.

The CDR3, as DNA: TGTGCCAGTACGACGGAGGGGACTAATGAAAAACTGTTTTTT. It codes for CASTTEGTNEKLFF. This chain joins TRBV19 and TRBJ1-4; a possible D gene is TRBD1 (5 bases). This CDR3 is built from 14 residues. V lost 7 bases, J lost 2 bases, and 11 bases lay in between. Germline CDR1 reads LNHDA; CDR2 reads SQIVND (reference sequence).

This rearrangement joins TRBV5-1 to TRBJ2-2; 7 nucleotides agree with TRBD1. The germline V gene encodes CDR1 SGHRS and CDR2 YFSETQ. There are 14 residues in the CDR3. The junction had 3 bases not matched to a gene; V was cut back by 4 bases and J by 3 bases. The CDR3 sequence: CASSTGQYTGELFF. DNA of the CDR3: TGCGCCAGCAGCACGGGACAGTACACCGGGGAGCTGTTTTTT.

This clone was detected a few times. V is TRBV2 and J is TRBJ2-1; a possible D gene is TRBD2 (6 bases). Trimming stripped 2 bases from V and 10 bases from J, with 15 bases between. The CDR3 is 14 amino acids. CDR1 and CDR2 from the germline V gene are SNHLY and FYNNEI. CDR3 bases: TGTGCCAGCAGTGAATTTACGGGAGAGGGGGAGCAGTTCTTC. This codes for CASSEFTGEGEQFF.

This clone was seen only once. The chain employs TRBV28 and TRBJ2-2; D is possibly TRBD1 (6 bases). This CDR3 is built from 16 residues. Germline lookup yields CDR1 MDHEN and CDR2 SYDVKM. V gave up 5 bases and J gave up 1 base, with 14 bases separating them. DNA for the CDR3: TGTGCCAGCAGTACCGGACAGCTTTTGAACACCGGGGAGCTGTTTTTT. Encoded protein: CASSTGQLLNTGELFF. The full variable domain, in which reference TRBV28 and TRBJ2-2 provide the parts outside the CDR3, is DVKVTQSSRYLVKRTGEKVFLECVQDMDHENMFWYRQDPGLGLRLIYFSYDVKMKEKGDIPEGYSVSREKKERFSLILESASTNQTSMYLCASSTGQLLNTGELFFGEGSRLTVL.

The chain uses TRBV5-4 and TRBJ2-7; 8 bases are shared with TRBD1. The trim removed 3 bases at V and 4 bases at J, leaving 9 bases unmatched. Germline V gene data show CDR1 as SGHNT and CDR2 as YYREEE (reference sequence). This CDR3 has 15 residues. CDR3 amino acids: CASSSGQANSYEQYF. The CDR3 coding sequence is TGTGCCAGCAGCTCGGGACAGGCCAATTCTTACGAGCAGTACTTC.

The CDR3 DNA follows: TGTGCCAGCAGCTTAGGGGAGACTGGAAACACCATATATTTT. It translates to CASSLGETGNTIYF. The chain recombines TRBV7-8 with TRBJ1-3, with unresolved D. Per germline, CDR1 SGHVS and CDR2 FQNEAQ. The CDR3 covers 14 residues. Trimming pared 1 base from V and 2 bases from J, leaving 6 bases between.

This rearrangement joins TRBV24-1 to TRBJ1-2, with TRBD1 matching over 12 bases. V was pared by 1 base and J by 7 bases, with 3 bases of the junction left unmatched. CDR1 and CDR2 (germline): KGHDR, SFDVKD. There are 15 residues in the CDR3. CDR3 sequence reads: CATSDFGTGGSGYTF. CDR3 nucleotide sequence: TGTGCCACCAGTGATTTTGGGACAGGGGGCAGTGGCTACACCTTC.

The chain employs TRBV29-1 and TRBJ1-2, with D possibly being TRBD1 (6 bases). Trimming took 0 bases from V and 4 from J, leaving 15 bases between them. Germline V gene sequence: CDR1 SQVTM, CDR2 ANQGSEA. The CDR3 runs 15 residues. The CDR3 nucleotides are TGCAGCGTTGAAGATGACAGGTCGGTTTTCTATGGCTACACCTTC. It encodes CSVEDDRSVFYGYTF.

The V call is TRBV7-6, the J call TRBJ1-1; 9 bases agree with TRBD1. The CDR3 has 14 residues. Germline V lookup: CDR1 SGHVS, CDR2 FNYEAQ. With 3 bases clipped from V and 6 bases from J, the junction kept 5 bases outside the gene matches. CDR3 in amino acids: CASSFDRGISEAFF. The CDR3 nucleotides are TGTGCCAGCAGCTTCGACAGGGGGATCTCTGAAGCTTTCTTT.

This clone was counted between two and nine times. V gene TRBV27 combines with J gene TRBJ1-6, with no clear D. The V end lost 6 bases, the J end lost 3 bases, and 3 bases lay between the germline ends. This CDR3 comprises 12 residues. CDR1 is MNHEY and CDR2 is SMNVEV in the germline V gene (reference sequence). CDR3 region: CASSFYNSPLHF. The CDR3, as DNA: TGTGCCAGCAGCTTCTATAATTCACCCCTCCACTTT.

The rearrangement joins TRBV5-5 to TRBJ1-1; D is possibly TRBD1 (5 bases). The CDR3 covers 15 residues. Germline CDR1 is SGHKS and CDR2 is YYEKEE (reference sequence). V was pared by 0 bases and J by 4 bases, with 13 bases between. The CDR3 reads CASSLAAAGGTEAFF. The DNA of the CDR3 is TGTGCCAGCAGCTTGGCTGCGGCGGGGGGCACTGAAGCTTTCTTT.

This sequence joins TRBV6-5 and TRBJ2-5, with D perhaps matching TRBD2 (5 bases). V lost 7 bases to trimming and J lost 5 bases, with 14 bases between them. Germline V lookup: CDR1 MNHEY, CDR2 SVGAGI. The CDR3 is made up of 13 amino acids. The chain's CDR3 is CASMGTRSETQYF. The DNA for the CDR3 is TGTGCCAGCATGGGTACTAGGTCGGAGACCCAGTACTTC.

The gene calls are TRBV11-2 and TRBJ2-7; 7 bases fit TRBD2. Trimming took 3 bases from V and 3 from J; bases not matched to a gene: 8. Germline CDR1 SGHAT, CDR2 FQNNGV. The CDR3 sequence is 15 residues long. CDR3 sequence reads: CASSLGGEGIYEQYV. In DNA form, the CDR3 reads TGTGCCAGCAGCTTGGGTGGGGAGGGTATCTACGAGCAGTACGTC.

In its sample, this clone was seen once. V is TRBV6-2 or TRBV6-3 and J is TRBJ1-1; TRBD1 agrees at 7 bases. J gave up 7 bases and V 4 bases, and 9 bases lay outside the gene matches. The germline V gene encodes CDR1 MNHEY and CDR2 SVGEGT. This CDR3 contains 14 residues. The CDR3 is CASSSSPGQIEAFF. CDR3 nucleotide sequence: TGTGCCAGCAGTTCTTCTCCGGGACAGATTGAAGCTTTCTTT.

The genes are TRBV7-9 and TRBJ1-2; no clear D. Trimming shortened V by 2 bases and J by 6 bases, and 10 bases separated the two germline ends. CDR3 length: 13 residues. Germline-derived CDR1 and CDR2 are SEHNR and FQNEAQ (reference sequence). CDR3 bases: TGTGCCAGCAGCTTACCGTGGGAGGATGGCTACACCTTC. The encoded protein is CASSLPWEDGYTF.

CDR3 coding DNA: TGTGCCAGCAGCGGATCGGGGACGAGCGGGACTGAAGCTTTCTTT. Its protein is CASSGSGTSGTEAFF. This chain links TRBV9 with TRBJ1-1, with a tentative D call TRBD1 (5 bases). Germline V gene lookup returns CDR1 SGDLS and CDR2 YYNGEE. This CDR3 spans 15 amino acids. V lost 3 bases to trimming and J lost 5 bases, with 17 bases between them.

In DNA, the CDR3 is TGTGCCAGCAGTGGGGGCGGACAGGGCCAAGAGACCCAGTACTTC. Translation: CASSGGGQGQETQYF. The chain carries TRBV28 and TRBJ2-5; 8 nucleotides align to TRBD1. From germline, CDR1 is MDHEN and CDR2 SYDVKM. Trimming took 5 bases from V and 1 from J; bases not matched to a gene: 6. The CDR3 covers 15 residues.

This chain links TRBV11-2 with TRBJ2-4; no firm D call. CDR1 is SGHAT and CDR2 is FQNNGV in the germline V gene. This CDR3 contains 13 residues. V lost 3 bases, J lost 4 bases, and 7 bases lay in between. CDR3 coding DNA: TGTGCCAGCAGCTTTGAGCAAAAAAACATTCAGTACTTC. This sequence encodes CASSFEQKNIQYF.

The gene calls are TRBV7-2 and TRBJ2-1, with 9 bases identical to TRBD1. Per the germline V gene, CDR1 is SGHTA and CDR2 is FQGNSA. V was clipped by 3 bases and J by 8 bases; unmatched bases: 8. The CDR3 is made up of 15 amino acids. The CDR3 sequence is CASSFWDRVVDEQFF. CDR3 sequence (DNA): TGTGCCAGCAGCTTTTGGGACAGGGTGGTCGATGAGCAGTTCTTC. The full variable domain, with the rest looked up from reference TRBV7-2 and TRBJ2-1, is GAGVSQSPSNKVTEKGKDVELRCDPISGHTALYWYRQSLGQGLEFLIYFQGNSAPDKSGLPSDRFSAERTGGSVSTLTIQRTQQEDSAVYLCASSFWDRVVDEQFFGPGTRLTVL.

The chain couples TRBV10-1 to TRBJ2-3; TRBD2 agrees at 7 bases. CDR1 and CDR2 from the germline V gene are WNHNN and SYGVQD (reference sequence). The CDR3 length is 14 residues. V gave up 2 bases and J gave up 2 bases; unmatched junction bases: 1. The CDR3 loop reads CASSEKRDTDTQYF. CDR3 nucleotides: TGCGCCAGCAGTGAGAAGCGGGACACAGATACGCAGTATTTT.

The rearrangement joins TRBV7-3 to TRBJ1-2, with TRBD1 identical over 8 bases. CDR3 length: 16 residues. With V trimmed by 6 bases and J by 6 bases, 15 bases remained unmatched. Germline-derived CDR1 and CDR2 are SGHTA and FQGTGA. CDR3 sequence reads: CASSSEQTDRGDGYTF. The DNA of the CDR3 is TGTGCCAGCAGTTCCGAACAGACCGACAGGGGTGATGGCTACACCTTC.

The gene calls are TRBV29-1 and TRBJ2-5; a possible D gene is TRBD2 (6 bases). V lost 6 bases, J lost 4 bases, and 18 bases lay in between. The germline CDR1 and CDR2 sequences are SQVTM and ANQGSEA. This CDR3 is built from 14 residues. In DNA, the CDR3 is TGCAGCGTGGGTGGAGGGGTCGGGAGAGAGACCCAGTACTTC. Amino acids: CSVGGGVGRETQYF.

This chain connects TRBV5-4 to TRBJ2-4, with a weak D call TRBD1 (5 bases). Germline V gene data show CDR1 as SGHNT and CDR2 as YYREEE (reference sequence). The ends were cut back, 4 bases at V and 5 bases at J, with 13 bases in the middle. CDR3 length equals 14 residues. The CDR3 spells CASSPPGRQNIQYF. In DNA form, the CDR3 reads TGTGCCAGCAGCCCGCCAGGGCGCCAAAACATTCAGTACTTC.

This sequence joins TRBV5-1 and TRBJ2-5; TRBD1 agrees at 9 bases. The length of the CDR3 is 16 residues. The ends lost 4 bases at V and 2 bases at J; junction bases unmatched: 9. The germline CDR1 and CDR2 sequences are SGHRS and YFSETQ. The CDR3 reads CASSHDRGSEQETQYF. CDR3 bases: TGCGCCAGCAGCCACGACAGGGGGTCGGAGCAAGAGACCCAGTACTTC.